This entry lists 16 T cell receptor beta chains sequenced from one sample in a study of cytomegalovirus exposure and HLA in healthy donors. The PCR made use of 60 Vbeta and 13 Jbeta primers. Only in-frame clones appear in the TCRdb table, and some are missing; sequencing was by immunoSEQ multiplex PCR. The sample comprises about 170,000 clones, about 79% of which are singletons, and roughly 0.82% rests with the top ten. Sample: PBMCs. These receptors originate from a female donor in good health and CMV-seronegative.

A few counts support this clone. The gene calls are TRBV6-5 and TRBJ2-7; D is undetermined. CDR3 size: 13 residues. Trimming pared 3 bases from V and 0 bases from J, leaving 6 bases between. CDR1 is MNHEY, CDR2 SVGAGI, per germline. The CDR3 sequence: CASSYKLSYEQYF. DNA for the CDR3: TGTGCCAGCAGTTATAAACTCTCCTACGAGCAGTACTTC.

The J gene is TRBJ1-2, the V gene TRBV14; maybe TRBD1 (5 bases). There are 14 residues in the CDR3. Germline lookup yields CDR1 SGHDN and CDR2 FVKESK. Trimming took off 0 bases at V and 7 bases at J, with 12 bases between the two ends. The CDR3 loop reads CASSQEARVAGYTF. Here the CDR3 DNA reads TGTGCCAGCAGCCAAGAGGCCAGGGTAGCTGGCTACACCTTC.

J is TRBJ2-3 and V is TRBV7-9, with D unclear. The V gene's germline CDR1 is SEHNR and CDR2 FQNEAQ (reference sequence). The CDR3 extends over 11 amino acids. V lost 6 bases to trimming and J lost 4 bases, with 5 bases between them. The CDR3 nucleotides are TGTGCCAGCAGACGGGCAGATACGCAGTATTTT. It yields the protein CASRRADTQYF.

Concerning this clone itself: A junction end diverges from the germline sequence, so it may reflect a read error. The rearrangement uses TRBV4-2 and TRBJ1-5, with 10 bases lining up with TRBD1. This CDR3 contains 15 residues. The germline gives CDR1 LGHNA, CDR2 YNFKEQ. Here the CDR3 DNA reads TGTGCCAGCAGCCAAGAGACAGGGGGCAACCAGCCCCAGCATTTT. It translates to CASSQETGGNQPQHF.

The chain combines TRBV7-3 with TRBJ2-5, with TRBD1 as a possible D gene (7 bases). Trimming took 3 bases from V and 4 from J, leaving 9 bases between them. The germline V gene has CDR1 SGHTA and CDR2 FQGTGA. The CDR3 is 13 amino acids. CDR3 DNA: TGTGCCAGCAGCTTCCAGGGGGGAGAGACCCAGTACTTC. It is translated as CASSFQGGETQYF.

This clone was seen more than once but under ten times. The J gene is TRBJ2-2, the V gene TRBV4-2; 8 bases are shared with TRBD1. Germline CDR1 reads LGHNA; CDR2 reads YNFKEQ. Trimming removed 2 bases from V and 5 bases from J; junction bases left unmatched: 7. The CDR3 totals 16 residues. Here the CDR3 reads CASSQSRQGWTGELFF. Here the CDR3 DNA reads TGTGCCAGCAGCCAATCTAGACAGGGGTGGACCGGGGAGCTGTTTTTT.

The chain recombines TRBV28 with TRBJ1-1; D is uncertain. V lost 3 bases, J lost 4 bases, and 3 bases lay in between. Germline loops: CDR1 MDHEN, CDR2 SYDVKM. The CDR3 consists of 11 residues. CDR3 coding DNA: TGTGCCAGCAGTTTTCGCACTGAAGCTTTCTTT. This sequence encodes CASSFRTEAFF.

The chain combines TRBV2 with TRBJ2-4, with TRBD2 identical over 11 bases. CDR1 and CDR2 (germline): SNHLY, FYNNEI. V was pared by 4 bases and J by 1 base, with 21 bases of the junction left unmatched. The CDR3 length is 22 residues. The CDR3 sequence is CASSGRRGTSGRYKGAKNIQYF. The DNA for the CDR3 is TGTGCCAGCAGTGGACGGCGAGGAACTAGCGGGAGATATAAGGGGGCCAAAAACATTCAGTACTTC.

The rearrangement uses TRBV5-8 and TRBJ2-7; TRBD2 agrees at 12 bases. This CDR3 has 13 amino acids. Germline V lookup: CDR1 SGHTS, CDR2 YDEGEE. V lost 0 bases, J lost 13 bases, and 5 bases stayed unmatched. CDR3 loop: CASSLVASGRGYF. The CDR3 DNA reads TGTGCCAGCAGCTTGGTCGCTAGCGGGAGGGGATACTTC.

The genes are TRBV27 and TRBJ2-2; tentative D call: TRBD1 (6 bases). The CDR3 extends over 16 amino acids. Per the germline V gene, CDR1 is MNHEY and CDR2 is SMNVEV (reference sequence). V was clipped by 1 base and J by 3 bases, with 12 bases between them. DNA of the CDR3: TGTGCCAGCAGTTTATTATCGGCAGGGGACACCGGGGAGCTGTTTTTT. Translated, it gives CASSLLSAGDTGELFF.

This rearrangement joins TRBV19 to TRBJ1-2; possibly TRBD1 for D (6 bases). V lost 3 bases and J lost 12, with 20 bases in between. The CDR3 loop spans 14 amino acids. Per germline, CDR1 LNHDA and CDR2 SQIVND (reference sequence). CDR3 coding DNA: TGTGCCAGTAGTATGGGGCCTGCGGGGGGCCGAGACACCTTC. It encodes CASSMGPAGGRDTF.

On this clone itself: The germline gene is not matched at one end of the junction; a read error may be the cause. The chain employs TRBV6-1 and TRBJ1-1; D is ambiguous. This CDR3 comprises 10 residues. The germline CDR1 and CDR2 sequences are MNHNS and SASEGT. The CDR3 coding sequence is TGTGCCAGCAGTGCGCTAAAAACGGGCTTT. It is translated as CASSALKTGF.

The chain joins TRBV9 to TRBJ2-2; 14 nucleotides agree with TRBD2. The CDR3 extends over 16 amino acids. Germline trimming cut 0 bases from V and 9 bases from J; bases unmatched to any gene: 4. CDR1 is SGDLS and CDR2 is YYNGEE in the germline V gene. The CDR3 is CASSVGLAGGRWELFF. CDR3 DNA: TGTGCCAGCAGCGTAGGACTAGCGGGGGGGCGATGGGAGCTGTTTTTT.

The chain recombines TRBV18 with TRBJ1-1; tentative D call: TRBD1 (5 bases). Trimming removed 0 bases at V and 5 bases at J, with 13 bases between. Germline V CDR1 and CDR2: KGHSH, LQKENI. CDR3 length equals 15 residues. The chain's CDR3 is CASSPPTAGRTEAFF. For the CDR3, the DNA is TGTGCCAGCTCACCACCGACCGCAGGGCGGACTGAAGCTTTCTTT.

The V call is TRBV19, the J call TRBJ1-3; D gene ambiguous. V shed 7 bases and J shed 2 bases, with 21 bases lying between them. The CDR3 runs 17 residues. Looked up from germline, CDR1 is LNHDA and CDR2 is SQIVND (reference sequence). CDR3 coding DNA: TGTGCCAGTACCCAAACGGGCGGGCGGTACCCTGGAAACACCATATATTTT. Its protein is CASTQTGGRYPGNTIYF.

J is TRBJ2-1 and V is TRBV2, with D possibly matching TRBD2 (6 bases). Germline V CDR1 and CDR2: SNHLY, FYNNEI. The CDR3 is made up of 14 amino acids. V lost 8 bases to trimming and J lost 9 bases, with 20 bases between them. This CDR3 is CASSKGLPRSEQFF. The CDR3 DNA is TGTGCCAGCTCCAAGGGACTCCCTCGGTCTGAGCAGTTCTTC.